These 18 T cell receptor beta chains originate from one sample sequenced in a study of blood T cell repertoires in COVID-19. The data were produced by immunoSEQ multiplex PCR, yet TCRdb's version contains in-frame clones alone and is incomplete. The profile covers 250,000 or so clones, with almost 90% appearing a single time and under 2.5% taken by the ten largest. The sample consisted of peripheral blood. These receptors all stem from a woman in her fifties or sixties with COVID-19, enrolled during active disease.

V is TRBV5-1 and J is TRBJ1-4; TRBD1 agrees at 8 bases. Germline CDR1 SGHRS, CDR2 YFSETQ. There are 14 residues in the CDR3. Germline trimming cut 4 bases from V and 5 bases from J; bases unmatched to any gene: 4. Here the CDR3 DNA reads TGCGCCAGCAGCCTCCAGGGGGCGAATGAAAAACTGTTTTTT. It yields the protein CASSLQGANEKLFF.

The genes are TRBV19 and TRBJ1-1; 7 bases line up with TRBD1. The CDR3 length is 13 residues. The germline V gene encodes CDR1 LNHDA and CDR2 SQIVND (reference sequence). Trimming cost V 5 bases and J 7 bases; bases outside gene matches: 7. CDR3 protein: CASSATGDVEAFF. In DNA, the CDR3 is TGTGCCAGTAGTGCCACAGGGGACGTTGAAGCTTTCTTT.

The chain combines TRBV11-2 with TRBJ2-1, with D unclear. From germline, CDR1 is SGHAT and CDR2 FQNNGV. The CDR3 loop spans 14 amino acids. Deletions cut 3 bases from V and 8 bases from J, with 14 bases between. This CDR3 is CASSFRVRLHEQFF. CDR3 in DNA: TGTGCCAGCAGCTTTCGGGTGAGGCTTCATGAGCAGTTCTTC. Supplemented by reference TRBV11-2 and TRBJ2-1, the full variable domain reads EAGVAQSPRYKIIEKRQSVAFWCNPISGHATLYWYQQILGQGPKLLIQFQNNGVVDDSQLPKDRFSAERLKGVDSTLKIQPAKLEDSAVYLCASSFRVRLHEQFFGPGTRLTVL.

The rearrangement joins TRBV4-1 to TRBJ1-2, with no clear D. CDR1 and CDR2 (germline): MGHRA, YSYEKL. The V end lost 0 bases, the J end lost 4 bases, and 12 bases lay between the germline ends. The CDR3 spans 15 residues. The CDR3 loop is CASSQEERRAYGYTF. The CDR3 DNA reads TGCGCCAGCAGCCAAGAGGAAAGGAGGGCCTATGGCTACACCTTC.

The rearrangement uses TRBV18 and TRBJ2-5; 7 bases map to TRBD2. V lost 3 bases to trimming and J lost 2 bases; unmatched junction nucleotides: 3. CDR1 KGHSH and CDR2 LQKENI come from the germline V gene. This CDR3 spans 14 amino acids. The CDR3 coding sequence is TGTGCCAGCTCACCGGTGGGGGGGCAAGAGACCCAGTACTTC. It is translated as CASSPVGGQETQYF.

The chain couples TRBV29-1 to TRBJ1-4, with D unclear. V lost 1 base, J lost 7 bases, and 4 bases lay in between. The CDR3 sequence is 11 residues long. Germline CDR1 is SQVTM and CDR2 is ANQGSEA. CDR3 sequence (DNA): TGCAGCGTTGAAGTCGTTGAAAAACTGTTTTTT. Translated, it gives CSVEVVEKLFF.

The chain joins TRBV5-6 to TRBJ1-2, with 7 bases matching TRBD1. The CDR3 has 16 residues. Germline V gives CDR1 SGHDT, CDR2 YYEEEE. V dropped 5 bases and J dropped 3; count of bases not matched to a gene: 13. In DNA, the CDR3 is TGTGCCAGCAGGAGGGGACAGACCCTTTCTGACTATGGCTACACCTTC. Encoded protein: CASRRGQTLSDYGYTF.

This rearrangement joins TRBV5-1 to TRBJ1-1, with D maybe TRBD1 (6 bases). The V gene lost 3 bases and the J gene lost 2 bases, with 11 bases spanning the gap. The CDR3 is 14 residues long. CDR1 SGHRS and CDR2 YFSETQ come from the germline V gene. The chain's CDR3 is CASSSSQGNTEAFF. DNA of the CDR3: TGCGCCAGCAGCTCCTCACAGGGTAACACTGAAGCTTTCTTT. Full variable domain (outside the CDR3, taken from reference TRBV5-1 and TRBJ1-1): KAGVTQTPRYLIKTRGQQVTLSCSPISGHRSVSWYQQTPGQGLQFLFEYFSETQRNKGNFPGRFSGRQFSNSRSEMNVSTLELGDSALYLCASSSSQGNTEAFFGQGTRLTVV.

This clone turned up a few times. The gene calls are TRBV19 and TRBJ1-5; no reliable D call. Germline V gene lookup returns CDR1 LNHDA and CDR2 SQIVND (reference sequence). This CDR3 contains 13 residues. V lost 9 bases to trimming and J lost 7 bases, with 16 bases between them. CDR3 in DNA: TGTGCCAGCACACGGGCAAGGGAGCAGCCCCAGCATTTT. Translating gives CASTRAREQPQHF.

The chain carries TRBV4-1 and TRBJ1-1; the D gene is possibly TRBD1 (6 bases). The CDR3 totals 16 residues. Germline CDR1 reads MGHRA; CDR2 reads YSYEKL. V gave up 1 base and J gave up 0 bases, with 12 bases separating them. For the CDR3, the DNA is TGCGCCAGCAGCCAAGCCGGGGGGCGGCTGAACACTGAAGCTTTCTTT. Translated: CASSQAGGRLNTEAFF.

The chain links TRBV7-9 to TRBJ1-4; no reliable D call. The CDR3 covers 15 residues. V was trimmed by 5 bases and J by 0 bases, leaving 10 bases between them. Germline-derived CDR1 and CDR2 are SEHNR and FQNEAQ (reference sequence). Here the CDR3 DNA reads TGTGCCAGCAGCCGACTAGCGACAACTAATGAAAAACTGTTTTTT. This encodes CASSRLATTNEKLFF.

This chain uses TRBV6-2 or TRBV6-3 with TRBJ1-5; TRBD1 is a possible D gene (5 bases). Trimming shortened V by 2 bases and J by 4 bases, and 12 bases separated the two germline ends. Germline CDR1 and CDR2: MNHEY and SVGEGT. The length of the CDR3 is 15 residues. CDR3 sequence (DNA): TGTGCCAGCAGTTACGGACGGACAAATAATCAGCCCCAGCATTTT. This codes for CASSYGRTNNQPQHF.

The V gene is TRBV24-1, the J gene TRBJ1-1, with TRBD1 matching over 9 bases. There are 16 residues in the CDR3. After removal of 3 bases from V and 10 bases from J, the junction contained 14 bases not matched to a gene. Germline V gene sequence: CDR1 KGHDR, CDR2 SFDVKD. The CDR3 here is CATSDTRTGAAGGAFF. The CDR3 coding sequence is TGTGCCACCAGTGATACACGGACAGGGGCGGCTGGTGGAGCTTTCTTT.

The chain links TRBV6-4 to TRBJ1-5; D call uncertain. The CDR3 runs to 13 residues. The germline V and J ends were trimmed by 2 bases and 6 bases, with 8 bases remaining between them. Looked up from germline, CDR1 is MRHNA and CDR2 is SNTAGT. Here the CDR3 DNA reads TGTGCCAGCAGTGACGAGGTGGGTCAGCCCCAGCATTTT. It translates to CASSDEVGQPQHF.

The rearrangement uses TRBV5-1 and TRBJ1-3, with D possibly TRBD1 on 6 matching bases. The germline gives CDR1 SGHRS, CDR2 YFSETQ. Deletions cut 3 bases from V and 0 bases from J, with 10 bases between. The CDR3 is made up of 15 amino acids. The CDR3 bases are TGCGCCAGCAGCTCTCAGGGACACTCTGGAAACACCATATATTTT. Translated, it gives CASSSQGHSGNTIYF.

This clone was found once. The rearrangement uses TRBV11-2 and TRBJ2-7; 10 nucleotides line up with TRBD2. The CDR3 is made up of 15 amino acids. The V segment lost 5 bases and the J segment 6 bases; nucleotides outside the gene matches: 10. Germline loops: CDR1 SGHAT, CDR2 FQNNGV. The CDR3 protein is CASSQRGSGGSEQYF. For the CDR3, the DNA is TGTGCCAGCAGCCAAAGGGGTAGCGGGGGGTCCGAGCAGTACTTC.

The gene calls are TRBV5-1 and TRBJ2-7; the match to TRBD1 covers 8 bases. Looked up from germline, CDR1 is SGHRS and CDR2 is YFSETQ. The trim removed 0 bases at V and 5 bases at J, leaving 10 bases unmatched. This CDR3 is built from 16 residues. CDR3 nucleotide sequence: TGCGCCAGCAGCTTGGGGGACTCAGGGGGCCGAGACGAGCAGTACTTC. Its protein product is CASSLGDSGGRDEQYF.

The genes are TRBV15 and TRBJ2-5, with TRBD2 as a possible D gene (6 bases). The CDR3 is 16 amino acids. V dropped 4 bases and J dropped 4 bases, with 19 bases sitting between them. Germline CDR1 LNHNV, CDR2 YYDKDF (reference sequence). The CDR3 protein is CATSKMATRMGETQYF. CDR3 nucleotides: TGTGCCACCAGCAAGATGGCGACTAGGATGGGAGAGACCCAGTACTTC.